One and the same sample provided the 5 T cell receptor beta chains below, sequenced in a study of naive and memory T cell subsets. An equimolar mix of two oligonucleotides served as the beta constant-region primer for TRBC1 and TRBC2. One entry per CDR3 protein, called by TCRdb with MiXCR from the UMI-ligation and nested PCR reads. This sample carries about 85,000 distinct CDR3 sequences, about 12% of them seen once, and the ten largest clones take 0.9% to 1%. The specimen was central memory CD4+ T cells from blood. All receptors derive from a human donor in good health.

This clonotype was counted ten times or more. The CDR3 sequence is CAIRGGLAGADGSSTDTQYF. The CDR3 nucleotides are TGTGCCATCAGGGGGGGACTAGCGGGAGCAGACGGATCTAGCACAGATACGCAGTATTTT. The V and J genes are TRBV10-3 and TRBJ2-3, with 14 nucleotides matching TRBD2. The V gene end was trimmed by 6 bases and the J gene end by 0 bases; junction bases not matched to a gene: 14. From germline, CDR1 is ENHRY and CDR2 SYGVKD. The CDR3 length is 20 residues.

This chain uses TRBV5-1 with TRBJ2-3; D may be TRBD1 or TRBD2 (7 bases each). The CDR3 is made up of 15 amino acids. V shed 4 bases and J shed 4 bases, with 16 bases lying between them. Germline loops: CDR1 SGHRS, CDR2 YFSETQ. The CDR3 DNA reads as TGCGCCAGCAGCATCGGACAGGCGGGGGCAGATACGCAGTATTTT. This gives the protein CASSIGQAGADTQYF.

This clonotype was seen only a few times. The CDR3 nucleotides read TGTGCCAGCAGGGCCACACCCCTCTACGAGCAGTACTTC. Its protein is CASRATPLYEQYF. The chain is built from TRBV27 and TRBJ2-7; D is uncertain. The germline V and J ends were trimmed by 6 bases and 3 bases, with 12 bases remaining between them. The CDR3 covers 13 residues. CDR1 is MNHEY, CDR2 SMNVEV, per germline (reference sequence).

This clonotype was detected ten times or more. V gene TRBV24-1 combines with J gene TRBJ2-1, with D possibly TRBD1 on 6 matching bases. CDR1 is KGHDR and CDR2 is SFDVKD in the germline V gene. The CDR3 contains 14 residues. V lost 4 bases to trimming and J lost 7 bases, with 13 bases between them. CDR3 loop: CATSDHRASNEQFF. The CDR3 bases are TGTGCCACCAGTGACCACAGGGCTTCGAATGAGCAGTTCTTC.

The sample holds a few counts of this clonotype. The V gene is TRBV25-1, the J gene TRBJ2-1; D not resolved. The germline V gene has CDR1 MGHDK and CDR2 SYGVNS. There are 12 residues in the CDR3. Trimming pared 6 bases from V and 10 bases from J, leaving 13 bases between. The CDR3 sequence: CASSLASNEQFF. The CDR3 nucleotides read TGTGCCAGCAGCCTGGCCTCTAACGAGCAGTTCTTC.